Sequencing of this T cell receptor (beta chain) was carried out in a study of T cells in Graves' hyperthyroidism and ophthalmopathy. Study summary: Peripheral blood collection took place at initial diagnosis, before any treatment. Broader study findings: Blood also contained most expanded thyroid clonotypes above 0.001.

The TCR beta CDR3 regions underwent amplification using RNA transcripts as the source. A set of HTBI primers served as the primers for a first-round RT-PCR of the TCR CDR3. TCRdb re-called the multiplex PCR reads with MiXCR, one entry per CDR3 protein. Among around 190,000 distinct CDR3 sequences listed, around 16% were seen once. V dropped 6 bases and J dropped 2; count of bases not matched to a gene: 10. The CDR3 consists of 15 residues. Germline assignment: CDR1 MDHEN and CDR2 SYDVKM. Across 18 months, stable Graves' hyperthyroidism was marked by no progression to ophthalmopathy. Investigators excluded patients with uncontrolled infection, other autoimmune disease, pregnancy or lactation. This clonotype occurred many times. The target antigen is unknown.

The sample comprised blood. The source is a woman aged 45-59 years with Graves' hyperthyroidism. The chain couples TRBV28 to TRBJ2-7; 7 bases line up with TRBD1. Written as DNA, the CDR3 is TGTGCCAGCAGCGGCCGGGACAGATTTCCCTACGAGCAGTACTTC. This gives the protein CASSGRDRFPYEQYF. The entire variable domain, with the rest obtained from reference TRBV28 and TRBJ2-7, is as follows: DVKVTQSSRYLVKRTGEKVFLECVQDMDHENMFWYRQDPGLGLRLIYFSYDVKMKEKGDIPEGYSVSREKKERFSLILESASTNQTSMYLCASSGRDRFPYEQYFGPGTRLTVT.